This TCR beta chain was sequenced during a study of T cell changes during pregnancy in multiple sclerosis. This CDR3 region has 14 residues. From germline, CDR1 is MNHEY and CDR2 SVGAGI. The V and J ends lost 6 bases and 4 bases, in that order; junction bases with no gene match: 8. Produced via immunoSEQ multiplex PCR; TCRdb's table is partial and in-frame only. The sample lists tens of thousands of clones, 89% occurring once. This specimen consisted of CD4+ T cells from peripheral blood mononuclear cells, obtained in the first trimester of pregnancy. V usage is TRBV6-5 and J usage is TRBJ1-2; 7 nucleotides line up with TRBD1. This receptor was identified in a female donor with multiple sclerosis, enrolled in a pregnancy study. In DNA, the CDR3 is TGTGCCAGCAGCCTGGGACAGACGTTCTATGGCTACACCTTC. Translated, it gives CASSLGQTFYGYTF.